This T cell receptor beta chain was observed in a study of cytomegalovirus exposure and HLA in healthy donors. Overall study context: From about 170 million T cells, an earlier analysis saw 120 million or so unique TCR beta sequences.

Broader study findings: When analyzed later, a missense DCLRE1C variant was found to be linked to TCR beta V- and J-gene trimming. Most TCR beta V segments were productive about 87% or about 30% of the time in an earlier analysis.

Researchers ran the PCR with 60 Vbeta and 13 Jbeta primers. Profiling relied on immunoSEQ multiplex PCR, and the TCRdb table lists in-frame clones only, not all of them. The profile shows 150,000 to 200,000 clones, 65% to 80% of them singletons. Note on this clone: The target antigen is unknown.

Losses at the gene ends were 1 base for V and 6 bases for J; bases not matched to a gene: 3. CDR3 length equals 14 residues. Germline CDR1 MGHRA, CDR2 YSYEKL. Sequences were obtained from PBMCs. This sequence originates from a male donor in good health and CMV-seronegative. This chain joins TRBV4-1 and TRBJ2-4, with TRBD2 matching over 7 bases. The DNA of the CDR3 is TGCGCCAGCAGCCAAGGGGAGGGAGCAAACATTCAGTACTTC. Its protein is CASSQGEGANIQYF.